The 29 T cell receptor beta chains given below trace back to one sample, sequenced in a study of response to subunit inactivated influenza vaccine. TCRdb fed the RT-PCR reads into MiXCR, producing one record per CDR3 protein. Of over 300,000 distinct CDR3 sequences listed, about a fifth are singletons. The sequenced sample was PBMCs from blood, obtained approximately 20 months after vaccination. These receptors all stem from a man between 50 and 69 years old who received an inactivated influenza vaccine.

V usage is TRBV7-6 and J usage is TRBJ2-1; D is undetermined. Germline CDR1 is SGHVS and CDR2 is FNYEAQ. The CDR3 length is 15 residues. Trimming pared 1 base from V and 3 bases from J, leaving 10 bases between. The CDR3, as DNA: TGTGCCAGCAGCTTAGGCGGATCCAACTACAATGAGCAGTTCTTC. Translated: CASSLGGSNYNEQFF.

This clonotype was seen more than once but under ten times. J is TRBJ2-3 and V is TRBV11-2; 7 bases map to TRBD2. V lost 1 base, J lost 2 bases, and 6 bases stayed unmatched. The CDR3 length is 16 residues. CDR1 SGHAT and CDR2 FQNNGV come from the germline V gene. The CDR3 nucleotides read TGTGCCAGCAGCTTAGGACACGGGGGGAACACAGATACGCAGTATTTT. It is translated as CASSLGHGGNTDTQYF.

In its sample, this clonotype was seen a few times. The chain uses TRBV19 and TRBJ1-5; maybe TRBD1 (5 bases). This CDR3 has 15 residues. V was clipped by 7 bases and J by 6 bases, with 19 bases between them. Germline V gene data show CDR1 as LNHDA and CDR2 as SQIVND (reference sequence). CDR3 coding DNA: TGTGCCAGTACCCCCCTGGACCGGGGCGTTCAGCCCCAGCATTTT. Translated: CASTPLDRGVQPQHF.

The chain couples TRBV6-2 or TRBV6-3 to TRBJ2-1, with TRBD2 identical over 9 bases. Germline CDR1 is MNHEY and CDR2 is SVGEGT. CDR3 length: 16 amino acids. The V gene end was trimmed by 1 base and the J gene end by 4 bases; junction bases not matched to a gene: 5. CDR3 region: CASSYFASGEYNEQFF. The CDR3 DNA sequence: TGTGCCAGCAGTTACTTTGCTAGCGGGGAGTACAATGAGCAGTTCTTC.

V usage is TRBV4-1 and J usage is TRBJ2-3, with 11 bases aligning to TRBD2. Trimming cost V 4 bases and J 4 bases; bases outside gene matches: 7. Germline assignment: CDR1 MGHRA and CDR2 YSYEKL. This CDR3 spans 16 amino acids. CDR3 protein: CASSPRGLAASDTQYF. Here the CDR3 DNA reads TGCGCCAGCAGCCCGAGGGGACTAGCGGCGTCAGATACGCAGTATTTT.

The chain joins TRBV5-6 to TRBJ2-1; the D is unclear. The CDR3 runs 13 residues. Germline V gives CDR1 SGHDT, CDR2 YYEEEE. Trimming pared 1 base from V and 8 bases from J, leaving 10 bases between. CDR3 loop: CASSLSRADEQFF. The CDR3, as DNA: TGTGCCAGCAGCTTGTCACGGGCGGATGAGCAGTTCTTC.

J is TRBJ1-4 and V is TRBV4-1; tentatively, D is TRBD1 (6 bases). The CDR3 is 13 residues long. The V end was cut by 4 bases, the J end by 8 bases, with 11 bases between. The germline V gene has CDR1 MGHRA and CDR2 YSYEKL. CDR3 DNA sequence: TGCGCCAGCAGCCCCCCCACAGGGGAAAAACTGTTTTTT. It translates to CASSPPTGEKLFF.

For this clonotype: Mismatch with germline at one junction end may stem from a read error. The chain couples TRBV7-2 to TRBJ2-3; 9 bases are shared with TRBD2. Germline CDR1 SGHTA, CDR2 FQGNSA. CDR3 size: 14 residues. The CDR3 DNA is TGCGCCAGCAGCCCCAGCGGGAGGATGGATACGCAGTATTTT. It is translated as CASSPSGRMDTQYF.

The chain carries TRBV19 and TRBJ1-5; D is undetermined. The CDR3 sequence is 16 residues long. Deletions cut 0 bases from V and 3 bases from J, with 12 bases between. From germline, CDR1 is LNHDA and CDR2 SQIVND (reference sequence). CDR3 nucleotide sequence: TGTGCCAGTAGTATAGAGAACCTCGTTGCCAATCAGCCCCAGCATTTT. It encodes CASSIENLVANQPQHF.

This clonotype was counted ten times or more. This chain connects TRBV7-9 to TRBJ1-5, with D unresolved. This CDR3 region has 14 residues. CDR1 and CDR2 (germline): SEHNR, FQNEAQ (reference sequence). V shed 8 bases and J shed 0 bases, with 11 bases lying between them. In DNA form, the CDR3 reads TGTGCCAGCGCCTCAGACCGTAGCAATCAGCCCCAGCATTTT. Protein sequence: CASASDRSNQPQHF.

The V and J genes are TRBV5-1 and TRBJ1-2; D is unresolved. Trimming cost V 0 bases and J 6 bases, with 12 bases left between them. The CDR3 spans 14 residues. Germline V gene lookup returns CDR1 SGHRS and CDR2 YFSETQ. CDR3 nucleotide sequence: TGCGCCAGCAGCTTGGAGGTGGTCGAAAATGGCTACACCTTC. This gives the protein CASSLEVVENGYTF.

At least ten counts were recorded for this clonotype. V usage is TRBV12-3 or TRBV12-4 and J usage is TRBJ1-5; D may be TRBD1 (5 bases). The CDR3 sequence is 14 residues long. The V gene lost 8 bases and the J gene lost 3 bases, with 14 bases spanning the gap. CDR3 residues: CASGAWGDNQPQHF. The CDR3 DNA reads TGTGCCAGCGGTGCTTGGGGGGACAATCAGCCCCAGCATTTT.

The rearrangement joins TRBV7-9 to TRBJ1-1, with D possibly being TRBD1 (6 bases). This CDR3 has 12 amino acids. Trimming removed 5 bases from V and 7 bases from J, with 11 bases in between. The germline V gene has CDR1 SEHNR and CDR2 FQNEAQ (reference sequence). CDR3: CASSQQGIEAFF. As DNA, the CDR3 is TGTGCCAGCAGCCAACAGGGTATTGAAGCTTTCTTT. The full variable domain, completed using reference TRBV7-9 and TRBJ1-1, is DTGVSQNPRHKITKRGQNVTFRCDPISEHNRLYWYRQTLGQGPEFLTYFQNEAQLEKSRLLSDRFSAERPKGSFSTLEIQRTEQGDSAMYLCASSQQGIEAFFGQGTRLTVV.

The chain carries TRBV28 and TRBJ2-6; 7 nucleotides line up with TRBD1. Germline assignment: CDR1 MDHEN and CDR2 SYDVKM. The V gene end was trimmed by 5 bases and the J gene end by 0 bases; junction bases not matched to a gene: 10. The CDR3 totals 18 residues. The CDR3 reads CASSTGTVLHSGANVLTF. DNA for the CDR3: TGTGCCAGCAGTACGGGGACAGTTCTCCACTCTGGGGCCAACGTCCTGACTTTC.

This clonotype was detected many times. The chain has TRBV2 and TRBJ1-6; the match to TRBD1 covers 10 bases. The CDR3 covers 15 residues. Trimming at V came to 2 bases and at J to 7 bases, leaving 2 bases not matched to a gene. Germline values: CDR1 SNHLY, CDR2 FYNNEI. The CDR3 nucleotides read TGTGCCAGCAGTGAAAGACAGGGGGCGAATTCACCCCTCCACTTT. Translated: CASSERQGANSPLHF.

The CDR3 DNA follows: TGTGCCTGGAAATCCGCGGTGGGGGAGCCCAGACCAGATACGCAGTATTTT. Its protein product is CAWKSAVGEPRPDTQYF. J is TRBJ2-3 and V is TRBV30; D is tentatively TRBD1 or TRBD2 (5 bases each). Per germline, CDR1 GTSNPN and CDR2 SVGIG (reference sequence). The CDR3 extends over 17 amino acids. Trimming removed 4 bases at V and 4 bases at J, with 24 bases between.

CDR3 nucleotide sequence: TGTGCCAGTAGCGGCCGAACGAGCTCCTACAATGAGCAGTTCTTC. It encodes CASSGRTSSYNEQFF. The rearrangement uses TRBV19 and TRBJ2-1; D remains unclear. With 6 bases removed from V and 0 bases from J, the gap between germline ends came to 12 bases. The CDR3 totals 15 residues. Germline values: CDR1 LNHDA, CDR2 SQIVND (reference sequence).

The CDR3 sequence is CASSREGQGYYEQYF. CDR3 DNA sequence: TGCGCCAGCAGCCGAGAGGGACAGGGCTACTACGAGCAGTACTTC. The genes are TRBV4-3 and TRBJ2-7; 9 bases are shared with TRBD1. After removal of 4 bases from V and 3 bases from J, the junction contained 7 bases not matched to a gene. Germline CDR1 LGHNA, CDR2 YSLEER. This CDR3 region has 15 residues.

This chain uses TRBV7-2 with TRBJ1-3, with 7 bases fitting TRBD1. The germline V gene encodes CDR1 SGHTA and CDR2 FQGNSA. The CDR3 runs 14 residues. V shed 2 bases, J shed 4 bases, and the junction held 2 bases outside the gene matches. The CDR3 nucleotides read TGTGCCAGCAGCTTATCGGGACAGGGAAACACCATATATTTT. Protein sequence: CASSLSGQGNTIYF.

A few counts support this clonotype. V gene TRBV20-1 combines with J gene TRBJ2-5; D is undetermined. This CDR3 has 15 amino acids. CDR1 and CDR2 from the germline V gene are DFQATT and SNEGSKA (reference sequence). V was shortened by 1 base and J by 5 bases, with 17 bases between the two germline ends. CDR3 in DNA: TGCAGTGCTAGAGTTTTTCTGGGAACAGCGGAGACCCAGTACTTC. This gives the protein CSARVFLGTAETQYF.

The CDR3 DNA follows: TGCAGCGCTGGGGACAGGGCCCAAGAGACCCAGTACTTC. Translation: CSAGDRAQETQYF. V gene TRBV29-1 combines with J gene TRBJ2-5, with 9 nucleotides matching TRBD1. The CDR3 length is 13 residues. V gave up 7 bases and J gave up 1 base; unmatched junction bases: 4. Germline V CDR1 and CDR2: SQVTM, ANQGSEA.

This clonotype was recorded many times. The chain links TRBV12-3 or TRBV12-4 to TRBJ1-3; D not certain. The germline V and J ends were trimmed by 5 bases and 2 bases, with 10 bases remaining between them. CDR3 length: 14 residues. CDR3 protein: CASSPGEPGNTIYF. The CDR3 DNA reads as TGTGCCAGCAGTCCCGGGGAACCTGGAAACACCATATATTTT.

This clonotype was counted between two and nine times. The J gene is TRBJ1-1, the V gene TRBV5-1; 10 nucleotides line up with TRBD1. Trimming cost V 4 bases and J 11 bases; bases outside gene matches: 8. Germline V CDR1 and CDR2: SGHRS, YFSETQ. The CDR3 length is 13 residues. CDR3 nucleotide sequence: TGCGCCAGCAGCAGGGGGACAGGGGAATTGGCTTTCTTT. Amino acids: CASSRGTGELAFF.

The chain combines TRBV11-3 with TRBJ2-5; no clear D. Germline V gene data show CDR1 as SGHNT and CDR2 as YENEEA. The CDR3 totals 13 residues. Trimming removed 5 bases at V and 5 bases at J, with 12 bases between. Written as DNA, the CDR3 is TGTGCCAGCAGCGCCGAATCCAGGGAGACCCAGTACTTC. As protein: CASSAESRETQYF.

CDR3 sequence (DNA): TGTGCCAGCTCACAATCGACGGTTTATGGCTACACCTTC. It codes for CASSQSTVYGYTF. The rearrangement links TRBV18 to TRBJ1-2; D is undetermined. Deletions cut 4 bases from V and 5 bases from J, with 11 bases between. CDR3 size: 13 residues. Germline V lookup: CDR1 KGHSH, CDR2 LQKENI. The whole variable domain, remainder taken from reference TRBV18 and TRBJ1-2, is NAGVMQNPRHLVRRRGQEARLRCSPMKGHSHVYWYRQLPEEGLKFMVYLQKENIIDESGMPKERFSAEFPKEGPSILRIQQVVRGDSAAYFCASSQSTVYGYTFGSGTRLTVV.

CDR3 loop: CASSSGTGGVTGELFF. In DNA, the CDR3 is TGTGCCAGCAGCTCGGGGACAGGGGGCGTCACCGGGGAGCTGTTTTTT. The chain recombines TRBV14 with TRBJ2-2, with 12 positions matching TRBD1. J gave up 4 bases and V 5 bases, and 5 bases lay outside the gene matches. The CDR3 spans 16 residues. Per germline, CDR1 SGHDN and CDR2 FVKESK.

The CDR3 sequence is CASSQEAPITTTDTQYF. Written as DNA, the CDR3 is TGTGCCAGCAGCCAAGAAGCGCCTATCACCACCACAGATACGCAGTATTTT. This chain connects TRBV3-1 to TRBJ2-3; D is unclear. CDR1 is LGHDT and CDR2 is YNNKEL in the germline V gene (reference sequence). CDR3 length: 17 residues. V gave up 0 bases and J gave up 2 bases, with 15 bases separating them.

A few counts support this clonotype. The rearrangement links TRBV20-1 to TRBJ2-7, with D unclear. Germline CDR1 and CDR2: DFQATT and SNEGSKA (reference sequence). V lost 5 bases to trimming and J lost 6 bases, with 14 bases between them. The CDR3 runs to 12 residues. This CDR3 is CSAPYVTGEQYF. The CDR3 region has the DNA TGCAGTGCTCCCTATGTGACGGGCGAGCAGTACTTC.

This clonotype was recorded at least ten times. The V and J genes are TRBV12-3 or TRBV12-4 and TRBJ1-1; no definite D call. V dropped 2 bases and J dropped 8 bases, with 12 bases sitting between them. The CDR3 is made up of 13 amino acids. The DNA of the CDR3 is TGTGCCAGCAGTTTAAATCTTGTACAGGAAGCTTTCTTT. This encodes CASSLNLVQEAFF.